The clone carrying this T cell receptor beta chain was counted between two and nine times. CDR1 is SGDLS and CDR2 is YYNGEE in the germline V gene. Trimming cost V 2 bases and J 3 bases; bases outside gene matches: 5. The CDR3 covers 14 residues. TCRdb redid the calling of the RT-PCR reads with MiXCR, one entry per CDR3 protein. The sample contains more than 550,000 distinct CDR3 sequences, 13% to 15% of which appear only once. This TCR came from a female donor in good health, serving as a healthy control. The chain has TRBV9 and TRBJ2-7; 7 bases agree with TRBD1. Sequencing was performed on memory CD4+ T cells from blood. The DNA of the CDR3 is TGTGCCAGCAGCGTGGACAGGTTTAGCTACGAGCAGTACTTC. It is translated as CASSVDRFSYEQYF.